A selection of T cell receptor beta chains follows, all from one sample in a study of T cells after yellow fever vaccination. TCRdb re-called the 5' RACE reads through MiXCR, storing one row per CDR3 protein. The repertoire has some 670,000 distinct CDR3 sequences, about 12% of them found once; the top ten carry approximately 15%. Sequences were derived from PBMCs, sampled on the day of the yellow fever booster vaccination. The receptors derive from a man under 40 who received the YFV17D yellow fever vaccine. Both conserved end residues are trimmed from each CDR3. The order of the fields is V gene, J gene, CDR3 length, clone size, CDR3 protein. The size of a clone is reported for some rows only, either as once, few or many, or as a class for expanded clones.

TRBV29-1	TRBJ1-2	9	few	SVDRGWGYT
TRBV24-1	TRBJ2-3	10	few	ATSETGHTQY
TRBV20-1	TRBJ1-1	12	few	SAFPGVMNTEAF
TRBV15	TRBJ2-1	10	few	ATSRERAEQF
TRBV20-1	TRBJ1-5	12	few	SAKPGQGSRPQH
TRBV10-3	TRBJ2-6	13	NA	ASALKEAGANVLT
TRBV7-8	TRBJ1-5	14	few	ASSFRTGGLHQPQH
TRBV5-1	TRBJ2-1	15	once	ASSFSGGPGSYNEQF
TRBV11-2	TRBJ2-1	14	few	ASSLGRQVAYNEQF
TRBV5-4	TRBJ2-3	13	few	ASSLRASGTDTQY